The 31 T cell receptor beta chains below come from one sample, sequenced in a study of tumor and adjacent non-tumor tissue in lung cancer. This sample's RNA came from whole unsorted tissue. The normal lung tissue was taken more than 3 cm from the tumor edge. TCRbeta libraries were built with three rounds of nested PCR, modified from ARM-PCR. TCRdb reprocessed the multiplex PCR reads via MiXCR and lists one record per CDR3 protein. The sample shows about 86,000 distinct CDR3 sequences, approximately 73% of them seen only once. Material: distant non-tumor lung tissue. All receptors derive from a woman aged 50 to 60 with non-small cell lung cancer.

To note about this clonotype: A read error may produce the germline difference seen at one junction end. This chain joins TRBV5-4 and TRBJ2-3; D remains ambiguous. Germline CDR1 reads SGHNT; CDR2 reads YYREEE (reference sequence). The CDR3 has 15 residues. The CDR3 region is CASNLRDIRTDTQYF. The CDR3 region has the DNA TGTGCCAGCAACTTGCGAGACATACGCACAGATACGCAATATTTT.

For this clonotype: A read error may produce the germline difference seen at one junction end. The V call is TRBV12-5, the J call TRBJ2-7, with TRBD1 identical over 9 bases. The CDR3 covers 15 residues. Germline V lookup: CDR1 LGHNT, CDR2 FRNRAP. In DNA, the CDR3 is TGTACTAGTGGTCCCAGGACAGGGGAACCCTACGAGCAGTATTTC. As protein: CTSGPRTGEPYEQYF.

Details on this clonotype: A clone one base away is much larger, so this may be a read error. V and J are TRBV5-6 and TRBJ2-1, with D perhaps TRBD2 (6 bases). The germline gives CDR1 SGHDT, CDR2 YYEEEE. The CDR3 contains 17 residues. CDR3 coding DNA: TGTGCCAGCAGCTTTTTAATAGCGGCCTTCTCCTACAATGTGCAGTTCTTC. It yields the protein CASSFLIAAFSYNVQFF.

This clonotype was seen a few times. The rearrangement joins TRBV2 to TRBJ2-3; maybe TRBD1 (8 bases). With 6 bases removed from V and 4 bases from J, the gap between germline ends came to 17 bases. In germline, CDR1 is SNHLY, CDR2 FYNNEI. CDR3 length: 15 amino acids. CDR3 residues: CASRGTTGGPDTQYF. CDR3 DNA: TGTGCCAGCAGGGGGACTACAGGGGGACCAGATACGCAGTATTTT.

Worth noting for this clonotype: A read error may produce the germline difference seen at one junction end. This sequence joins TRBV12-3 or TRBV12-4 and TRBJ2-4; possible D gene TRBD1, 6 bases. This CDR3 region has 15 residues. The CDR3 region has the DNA TGTACCAGCAGCCCCGGAGCCTTGGACAGCGCTATTCAGTACTTC. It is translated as CTSSPGALDSAIQYF.

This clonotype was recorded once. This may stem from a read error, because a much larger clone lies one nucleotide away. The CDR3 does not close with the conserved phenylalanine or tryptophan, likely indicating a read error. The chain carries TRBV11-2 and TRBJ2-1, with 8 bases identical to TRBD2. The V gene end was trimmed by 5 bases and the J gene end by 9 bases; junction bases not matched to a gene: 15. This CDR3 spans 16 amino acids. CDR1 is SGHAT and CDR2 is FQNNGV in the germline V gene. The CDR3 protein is CASSLGGLAGLGEQFL. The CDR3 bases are TGTGCCAGCAGCCTCGGTGGGTTAGCGGGATTAGGTGAGCAGTTCCTC.

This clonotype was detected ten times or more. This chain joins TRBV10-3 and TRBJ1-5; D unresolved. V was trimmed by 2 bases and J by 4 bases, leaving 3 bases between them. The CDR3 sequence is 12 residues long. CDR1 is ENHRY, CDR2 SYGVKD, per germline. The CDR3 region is CAISEMNQPQHF. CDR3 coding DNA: TGTGCCATCAGTGAGATGAATCAGCCCCAGCATTTT.

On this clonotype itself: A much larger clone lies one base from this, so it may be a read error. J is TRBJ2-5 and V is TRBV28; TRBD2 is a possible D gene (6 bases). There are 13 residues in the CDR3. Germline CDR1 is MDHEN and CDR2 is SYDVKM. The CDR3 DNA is TGTGCCAGCAGCAGGACTATTCAAGGGACCCAGTACTTC. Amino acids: CASSRTIQGTQYF.

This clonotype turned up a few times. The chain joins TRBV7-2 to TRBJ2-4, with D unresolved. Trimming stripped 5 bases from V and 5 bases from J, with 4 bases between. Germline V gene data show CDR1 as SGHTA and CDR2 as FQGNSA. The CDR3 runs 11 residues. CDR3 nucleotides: TGTGCCAGCAGCCGTGAAAACATTCAGTACTTC. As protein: CASSRENIQYF.

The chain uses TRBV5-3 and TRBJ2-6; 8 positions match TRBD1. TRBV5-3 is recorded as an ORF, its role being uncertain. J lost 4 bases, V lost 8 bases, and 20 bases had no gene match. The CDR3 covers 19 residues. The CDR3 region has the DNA TGTGCCAGGCACCATCGATCCGGGACAGGCCCCTCAGGGGCCAACGTCCTGACTTTC. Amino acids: CARHHRSGTGPSGANVLTF.

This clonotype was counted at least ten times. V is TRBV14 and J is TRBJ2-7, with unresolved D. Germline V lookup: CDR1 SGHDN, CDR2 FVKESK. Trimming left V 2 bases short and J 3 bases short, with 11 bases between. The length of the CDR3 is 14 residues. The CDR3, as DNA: TGTGCCAGCAGCCAAAATGGGGATATCTACGAGCAGTACTTC. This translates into CASSQNGDIYEQYF. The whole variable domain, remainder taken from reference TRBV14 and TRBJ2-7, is EAGVTQFPSHSVIEKGQTVTLRCDPISGHDNLYWYRRVMGKEIKFLLHFVKESKQDESGMPNNRFLAERTGGTYSTLKVQPAELEDSGVYFCASSQNGDIYEQYFGPGTRLTVT.

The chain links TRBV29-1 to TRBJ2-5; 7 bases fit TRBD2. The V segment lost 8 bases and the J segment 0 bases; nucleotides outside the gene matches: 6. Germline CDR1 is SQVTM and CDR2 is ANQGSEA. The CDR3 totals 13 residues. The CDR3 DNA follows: TGCAGCCTCGAGCGGGGCCACCAAGAGACCCAGTACTTC. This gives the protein CSLERGHQETQYF.

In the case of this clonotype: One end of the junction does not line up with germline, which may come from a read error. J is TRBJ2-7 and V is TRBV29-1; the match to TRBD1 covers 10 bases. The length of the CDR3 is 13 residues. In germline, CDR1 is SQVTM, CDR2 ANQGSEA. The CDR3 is CSNAAGQGIEQYF. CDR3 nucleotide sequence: TGCAGCAATGCGGCGGGACAGGGGATCGAGCAGTACTTT.

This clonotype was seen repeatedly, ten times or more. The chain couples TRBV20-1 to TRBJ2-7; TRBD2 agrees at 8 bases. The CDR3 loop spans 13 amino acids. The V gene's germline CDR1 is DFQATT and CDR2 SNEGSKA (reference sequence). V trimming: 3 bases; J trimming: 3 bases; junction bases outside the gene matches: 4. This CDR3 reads CSASGRAVYEQYF. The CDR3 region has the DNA TGCAGTGCTAGCGGGAGGGCCGTCTACGAGCAGTACTTC.

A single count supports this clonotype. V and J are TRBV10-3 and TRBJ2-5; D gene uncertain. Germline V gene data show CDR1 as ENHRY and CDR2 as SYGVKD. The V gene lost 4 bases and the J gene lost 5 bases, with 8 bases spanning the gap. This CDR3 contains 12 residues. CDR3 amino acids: CAISVMGETQYF. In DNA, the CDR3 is TGTGCCATCAGTGTGATGGGGGAGACCCAGTACTTC.

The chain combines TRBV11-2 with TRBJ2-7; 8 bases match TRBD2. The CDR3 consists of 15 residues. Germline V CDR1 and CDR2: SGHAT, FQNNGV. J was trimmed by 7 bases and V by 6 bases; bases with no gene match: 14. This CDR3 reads CASSHTSIAGREQYF. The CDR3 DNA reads TGTGCCAGCAGTCACACGTCCATAGCGGGACGGGAGCAGTACTTC.

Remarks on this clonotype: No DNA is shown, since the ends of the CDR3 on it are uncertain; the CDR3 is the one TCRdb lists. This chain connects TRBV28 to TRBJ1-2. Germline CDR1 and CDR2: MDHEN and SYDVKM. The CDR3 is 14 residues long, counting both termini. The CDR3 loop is CAGSLGLVGYGCTF.

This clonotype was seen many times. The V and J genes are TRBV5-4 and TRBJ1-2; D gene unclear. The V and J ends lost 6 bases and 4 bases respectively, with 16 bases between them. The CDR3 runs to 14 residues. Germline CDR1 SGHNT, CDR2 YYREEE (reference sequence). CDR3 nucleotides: TGTGCCAGCACCTCCGGAACGGGAACCTATGGCTACACCTTC. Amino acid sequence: CASTSGTGTYGYTF. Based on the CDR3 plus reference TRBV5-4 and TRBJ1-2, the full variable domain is ETGVTQSPTHLIKTRGQQVTLRCSSQSGHNTVSWYQQALGQGPQFIFQYYREEENGRGNFPPRFSGLQFPNYSSELNVNALELDDSALYLCASTSGTGTYGYTFGSGTRLTVV.

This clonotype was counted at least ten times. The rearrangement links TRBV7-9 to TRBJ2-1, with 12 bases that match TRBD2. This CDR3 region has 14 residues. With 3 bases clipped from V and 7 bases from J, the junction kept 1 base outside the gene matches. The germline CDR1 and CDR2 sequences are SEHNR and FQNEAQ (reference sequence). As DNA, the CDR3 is TGTGCCAGCAGCTTGACTAGCGGGAGTAATGAGCAGTTCTTC. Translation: CASSLTSGSNEQFF.

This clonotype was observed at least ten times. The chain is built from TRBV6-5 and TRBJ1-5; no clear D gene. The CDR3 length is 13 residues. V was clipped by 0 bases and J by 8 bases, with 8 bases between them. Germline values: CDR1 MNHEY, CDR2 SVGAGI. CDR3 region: CASSYSREKPQHF. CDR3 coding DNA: TGTGCCAGCAGTTACTCGAGGGAGAAGCCCCAGCATTTT.

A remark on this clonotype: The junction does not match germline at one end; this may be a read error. The chain's CDR3 is CANSPVGLGAWDYEQYF. The DNA for the CDR3 is TGCGCCAACAGCCCGGTTGGACTGGGGGCTTGGGACTACGAGCAGTACTTC. The genes are TRBV5-1 and TRBJ2-7, with a weak D call TRBD1 (6 bases). Germline assignment: CDR1 SGHRS and CDR2 YFSETQ. This CDR3 region has 17 residues.

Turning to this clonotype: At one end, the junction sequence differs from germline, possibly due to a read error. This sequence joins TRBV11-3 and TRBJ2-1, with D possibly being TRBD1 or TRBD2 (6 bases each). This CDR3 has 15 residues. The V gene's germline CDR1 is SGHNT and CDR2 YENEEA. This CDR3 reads CACSFDSGGGNEQFF. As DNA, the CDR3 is TGTGCCTGCAGCTTTGATAGCGGAGGGGGCAATGAGCAGTTCTTC.

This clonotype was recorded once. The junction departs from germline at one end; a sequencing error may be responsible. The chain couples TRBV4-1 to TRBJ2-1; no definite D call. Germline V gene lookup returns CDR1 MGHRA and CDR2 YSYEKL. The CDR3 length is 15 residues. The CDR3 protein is CASSQDERSYNERFF. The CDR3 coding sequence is TGCGCCAGCAGCCAAGACGAACGCTCCTACAATGAGCGGTTCTTC.

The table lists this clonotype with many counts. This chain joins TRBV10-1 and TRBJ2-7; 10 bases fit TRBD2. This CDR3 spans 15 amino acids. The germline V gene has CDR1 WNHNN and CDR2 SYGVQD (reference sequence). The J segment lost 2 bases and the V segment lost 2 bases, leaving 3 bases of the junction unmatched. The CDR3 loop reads CASSEKAGGPYEQYF. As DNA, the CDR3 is TGCGCCAGCAGTGAGAAAGCGGGAGGGCCCTACGAGCAGTACTTC.

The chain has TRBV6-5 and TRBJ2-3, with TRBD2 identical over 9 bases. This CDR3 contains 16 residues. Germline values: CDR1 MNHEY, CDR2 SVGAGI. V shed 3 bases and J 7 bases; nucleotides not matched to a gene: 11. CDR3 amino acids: CASSYRTSVASNTQYF. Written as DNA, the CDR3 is TGTGCCAGCAGTTATCGGACTAGCGTGGCTAGTAATACGCAGTATTTT.

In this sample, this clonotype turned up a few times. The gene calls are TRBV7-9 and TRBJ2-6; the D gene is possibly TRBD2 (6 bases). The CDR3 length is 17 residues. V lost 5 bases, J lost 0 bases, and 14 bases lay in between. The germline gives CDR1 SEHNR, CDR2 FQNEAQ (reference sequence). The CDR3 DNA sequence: TGTGCCAGCAGCCCAATAGACGGGAGCTCTGGGGCCAACGTCCTGACTTTC. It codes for CASSPIDGSSGANVLTF.

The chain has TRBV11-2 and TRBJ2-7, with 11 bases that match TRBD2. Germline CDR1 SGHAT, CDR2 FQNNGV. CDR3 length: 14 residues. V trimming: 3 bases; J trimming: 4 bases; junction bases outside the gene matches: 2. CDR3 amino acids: CASSFTSGSYEQYF. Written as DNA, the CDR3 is TGTGCCAGCAGCTTCACTAGCGGGAGTTACGAGCAGTACTTC.

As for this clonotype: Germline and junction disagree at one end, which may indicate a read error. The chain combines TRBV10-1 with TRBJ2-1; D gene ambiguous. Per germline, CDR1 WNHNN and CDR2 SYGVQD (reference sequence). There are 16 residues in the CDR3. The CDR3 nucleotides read TGCGCCAGCAGTGAGTATTGGCAGAGATCCTACGATGAGCAGTTCTTC. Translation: CASSEYWQRSYDEQFF.

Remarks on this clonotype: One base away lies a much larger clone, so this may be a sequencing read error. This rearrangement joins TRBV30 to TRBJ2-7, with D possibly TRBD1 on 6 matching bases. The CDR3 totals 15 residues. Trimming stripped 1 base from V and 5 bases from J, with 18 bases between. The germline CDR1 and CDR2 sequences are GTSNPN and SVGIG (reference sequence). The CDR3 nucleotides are TGTGCCTGGAGTGGAGGAGTAGTACAGGGAAACGAGCAGTACTTC. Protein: CAWSGGVVQGNEQYF.

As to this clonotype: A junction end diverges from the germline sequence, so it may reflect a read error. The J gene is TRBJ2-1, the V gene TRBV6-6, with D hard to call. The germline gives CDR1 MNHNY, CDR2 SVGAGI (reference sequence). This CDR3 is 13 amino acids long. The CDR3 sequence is CASSHSHGDGQFF. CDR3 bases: TGTGCCAGCAGTCACTCCCATGGAGATGGGCAGTTCTTC.

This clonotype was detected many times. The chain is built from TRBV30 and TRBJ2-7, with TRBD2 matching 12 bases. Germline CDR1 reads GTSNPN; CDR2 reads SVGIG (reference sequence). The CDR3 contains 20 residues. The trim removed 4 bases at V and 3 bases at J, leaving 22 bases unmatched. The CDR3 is CAWTLGNGLAGSPAGYEQYF. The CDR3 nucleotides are TGTGCCTGGACGTTGGGGAACGGACTAGCGGGATCACCGGCTGGCTACGAGCAGTACTTC.